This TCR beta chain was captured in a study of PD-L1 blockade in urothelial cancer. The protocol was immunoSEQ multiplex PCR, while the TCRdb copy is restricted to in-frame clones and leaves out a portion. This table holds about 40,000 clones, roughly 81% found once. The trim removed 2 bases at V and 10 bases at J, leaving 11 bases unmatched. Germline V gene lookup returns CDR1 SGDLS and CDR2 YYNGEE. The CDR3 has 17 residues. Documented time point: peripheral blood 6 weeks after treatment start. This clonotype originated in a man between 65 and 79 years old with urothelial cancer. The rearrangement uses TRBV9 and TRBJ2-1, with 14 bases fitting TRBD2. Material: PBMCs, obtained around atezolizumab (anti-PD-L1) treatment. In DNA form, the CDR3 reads TGTGCCAGCAGCGTGTCCTCCGGGACTAGCGGGAGAGGCGAGCAGTTCTTC. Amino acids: CASSVSSGTSGRGEQFF. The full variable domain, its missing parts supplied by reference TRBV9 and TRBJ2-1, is DSGVTQTPKHLITATGQRVTLRCSPRSGDLSVYWYQQSLDQGLQFLIQYYNGEERAKGNILERFSAQQFPDLHSELNLSSLELGDSALYFCASSVSSGTSGRGEQFFGPGTRLTVL.